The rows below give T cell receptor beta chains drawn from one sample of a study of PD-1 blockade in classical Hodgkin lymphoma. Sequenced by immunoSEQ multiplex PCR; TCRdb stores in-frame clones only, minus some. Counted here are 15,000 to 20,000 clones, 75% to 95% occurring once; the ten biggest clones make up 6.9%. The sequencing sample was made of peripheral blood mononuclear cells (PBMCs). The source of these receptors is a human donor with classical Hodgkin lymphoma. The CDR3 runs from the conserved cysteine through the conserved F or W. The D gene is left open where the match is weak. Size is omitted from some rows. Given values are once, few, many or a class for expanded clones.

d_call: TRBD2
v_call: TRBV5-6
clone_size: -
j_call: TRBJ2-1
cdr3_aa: CASSSLRKWGGNEQFF

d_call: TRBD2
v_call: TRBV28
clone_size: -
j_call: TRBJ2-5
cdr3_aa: CASSLNLGTSEQETQYF

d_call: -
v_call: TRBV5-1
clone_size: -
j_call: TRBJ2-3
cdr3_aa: CASSLGQLSSTDTQYF

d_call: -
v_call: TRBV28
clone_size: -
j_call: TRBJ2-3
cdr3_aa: CASSFGTTSTDTQYF

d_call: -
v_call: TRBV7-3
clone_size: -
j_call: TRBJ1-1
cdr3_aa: CASSLGGWTEAFF

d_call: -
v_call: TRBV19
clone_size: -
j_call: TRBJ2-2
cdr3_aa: CASSSAANTGELFF

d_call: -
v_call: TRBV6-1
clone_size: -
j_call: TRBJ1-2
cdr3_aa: CASSFGTNYGYTF

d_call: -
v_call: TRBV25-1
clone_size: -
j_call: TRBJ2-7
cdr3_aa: CASSEEYEQYF

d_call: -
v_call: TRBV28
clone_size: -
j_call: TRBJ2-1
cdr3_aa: CASIPVGYNEQFF

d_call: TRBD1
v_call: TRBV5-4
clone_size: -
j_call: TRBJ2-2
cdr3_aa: CASSSSGGPTGELFF

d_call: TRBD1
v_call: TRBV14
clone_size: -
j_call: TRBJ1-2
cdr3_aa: CASSHRTGGNYGYTF

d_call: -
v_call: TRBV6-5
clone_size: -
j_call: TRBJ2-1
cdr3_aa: CASSYSIEGNEQFF

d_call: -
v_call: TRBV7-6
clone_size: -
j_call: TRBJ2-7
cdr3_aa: CASSLGGGAYEQYF

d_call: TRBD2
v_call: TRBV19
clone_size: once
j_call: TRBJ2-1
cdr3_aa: CASRVGLAGVGEQFF

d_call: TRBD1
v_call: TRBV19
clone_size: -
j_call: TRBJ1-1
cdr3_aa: CASTQQGAGTEAFF

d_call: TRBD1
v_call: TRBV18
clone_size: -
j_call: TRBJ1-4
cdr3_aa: CASSQTGTEKLFF

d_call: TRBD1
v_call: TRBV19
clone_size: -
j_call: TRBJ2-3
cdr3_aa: CASSGQGEADTQYF

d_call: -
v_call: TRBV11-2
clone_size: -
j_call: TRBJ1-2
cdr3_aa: CASSPGAWDGYTF

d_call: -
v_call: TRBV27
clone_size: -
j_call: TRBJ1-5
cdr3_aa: CASSFGADNQPQHF

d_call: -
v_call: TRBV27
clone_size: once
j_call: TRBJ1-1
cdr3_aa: CASSLSARTSRAEAFF

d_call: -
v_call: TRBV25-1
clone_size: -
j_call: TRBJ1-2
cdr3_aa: CASSEGSRPGGYTF

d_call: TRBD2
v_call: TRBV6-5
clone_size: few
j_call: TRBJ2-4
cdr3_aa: CASSYLTGGTKNIQYF

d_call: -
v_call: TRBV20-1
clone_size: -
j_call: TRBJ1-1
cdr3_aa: CSAHIHTEAFF

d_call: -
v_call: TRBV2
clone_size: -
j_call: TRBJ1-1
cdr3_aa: CASSTQVYTEAFF

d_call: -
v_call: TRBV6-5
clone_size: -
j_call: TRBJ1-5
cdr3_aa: CASSYDGFQPQHF

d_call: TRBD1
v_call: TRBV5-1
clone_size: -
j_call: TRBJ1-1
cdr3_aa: CASSLDRGRGTEAFF

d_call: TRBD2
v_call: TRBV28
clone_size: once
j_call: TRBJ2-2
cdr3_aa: CASSLGLEVGELFF

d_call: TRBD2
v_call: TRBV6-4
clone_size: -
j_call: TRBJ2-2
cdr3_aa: CASRATSGTTGELFF

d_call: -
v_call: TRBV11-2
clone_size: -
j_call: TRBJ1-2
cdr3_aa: CASSLDAYGYTF

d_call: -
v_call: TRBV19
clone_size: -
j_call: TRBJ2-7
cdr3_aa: CATGLRGRHTEQYF

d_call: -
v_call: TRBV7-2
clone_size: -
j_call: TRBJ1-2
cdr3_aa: CASSLEWSNYGYTF

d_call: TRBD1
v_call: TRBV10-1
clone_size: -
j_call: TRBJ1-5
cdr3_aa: CASGQGSQPQHF

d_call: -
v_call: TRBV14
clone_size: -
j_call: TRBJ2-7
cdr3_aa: CASSRYSSRSYEQYF

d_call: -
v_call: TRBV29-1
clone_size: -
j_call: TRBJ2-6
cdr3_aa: CSVEGGSSGANVLTF

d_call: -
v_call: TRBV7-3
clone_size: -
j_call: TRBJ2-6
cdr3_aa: CASSHMTGANVLTF

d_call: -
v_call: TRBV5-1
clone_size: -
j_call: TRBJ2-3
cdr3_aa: CASSLVRTDTQYF